The clone carrying this T cell receptor (beta chain) showed up just a few times. The source of the sample is a study of neoadjuvant anti-PD-1 for oral cavity cancer. Background on the study: Patients without progression got a fourth dose around day 43.

Germline loops: CDR1 SEHNR, CDR2 FQNEAQ (reference sequence). The CDR3 spans 10 residues. With 10 bases clipped from V and 7 bases from J, the junction kept 0 bases outside the gene matches. Clones were read by immunoSEQ multiplex PCR, and TCRdb kept only the in-frame ones, dropping some. The data show about 13,000 clones, roughly 71% seen once. Documented time point: after neoadjuvant nivolumab, at surgical resection. The material was PBMCs, obtained after nivolumab (anti-PD-1) treatment. The rearrangement joins TRBV7-9 to TRBJ1-4; TRBD1 aligns across 7 bases. This sequence was found in a person aged 35 to 85 with oral cavity squamous cell carcinoma. As DNA, the CDR3 is TGTGCCACAGGGGGTGAAAAACTGTTTTTT. It translates to CATGGEKLFF.